The 21 T cell receptor beta chains below were found in one sample sequenced in a study of T cells in Graves' hyperthyroidism and ophthalmopathy (dated by TCRdb to between 2018 and 2021). The library was produced with multiplex PCR. The reads were generated on an Illumina HiSeq 2000. The TCR beta CDR3 regions were amplified from the RNA transcripts. The TCR CDR3 was subjected to a first round of RT-PCR using the HTBI primer set and the Qiagen OneStep RT-PCR kit. The raw public data were reprocessed by TCRdb itself: fastp quality trimming at Q25, MiXCR clonotype calling, in-frame beta chains only. Rows merge per CDR3 protein into single entries with the most common DNA and genes. For this sample there are about 640,000 distinct CDR3 sequences; about a fifth appear just once. Under 35% of the sample is held by the ten biggest clonotypes. Sequenced sample: blood. The receptors here all came from a man between 25 and 39 years old with Graves' ophthalmopathy.

This clonotype has only a few counts. This rearrangement joins TRBV6-6 to TRBJ1-2; 9 bases map to TRBD1. The germline V gene has CDR1 MNHNY and CDR2 SVGAGI (reference sequence). This CDR3 spans 13 amino acids. Unmatched junction bases numbered 3, after V lost 2 bases and J lost 8 bases. This CDR3 is CASSYRQGVGYTF. The CDR3 DNA sequence: TGTGCCAGCAGTTACCGACAGGGGGTAGGCTACACCTTC.

This clonotype has just a few counts. The chain uses TRBV20-1 and TRBJ1-5; 7 positions match TRBD1. J was trimmed by 6 bases and V by 1 base; bases with no gene match: 9. The V gene's germline CDR1 is DFQATT and CDR2 SNEGSKA (reference sequence). CDR3 length: 15 amino acids. The CDR3 spells CSARAEQGWVQPQHF. DNA of the CDR3: TGCAGTGCTAGAGCGGAACAGGGGTGGGTTCAGCCCCAGCATTTT.

At least ten counts were recorded for this clonotype. The chain has TRBV28 and TRBJ2-7; 10 bases map to TRBD2. The junction had 18 bases not matched to a gene; V was cut back by 6 bases and J by 4 bases. The length of the CDR3 is 18 residues. The germline gives CDR1 MDHEN, CDR2 SYDVKM. CDR3 nucleotides: TGTGCCAGCAGCCAAGCCGCTAGCGGGAGATCTGTGTGGTACGAGCAGTACTTC. It specifies CASSQAASGRSVWYEQYF.

This clonotype was counted at least ten times. The chain couples TRBV7-2 to TRBJ1-6; D is possibly TRBD1 (5 bases). Trimming left V 6 bases short and J 7 bases short, with 16 bases between. The CDR3 extends over 15 amino acids. From germline, CDR1 is SGHTA and CDR2 FQGNSA. CDR3 residues: CASRLEGQVNSPLHF. In DNA form, the CDR3 reads TGTGCCAGCAGGCTTGAGGGGCAGGTCAATTCACCCCTCCACTTT.

The CDR3 DNA is TGTGCCAGCAGTTTATATGGTCCTCCCAGGGAGACCCAGTACTTC. The encoded protein is CASSLYGPPRETQYF. This chain joins TRBV27 and TRBJ2-5; no clear D. Germline V lookup: CDR1 MNHEY, CDR2 SMNVEV (reference sequence). The V end was cut by 1 base, the J end by 5 bases, with 14 bases between. The CDR3 has 15 residues.

This clonotype was observed a handful of times. The chain links TRBV9 to TRBJ2-3; TRBD2 aligns across 9 bases. V was pared by 0 bases and J by 2 bases, with 4 bases of the junction left unmatched. The CDR3 runs 16 residues. Germline lookup yields CDR1 SGDLS and CDR2 YYNGEE. CDR3 sequence reads: CASSVGASGVTDTQYF. The CDR3 DNA reads TGTGCCAGCAGCGTAGGAGCTAGCGGGGTCACAGATACGCAGTATTTT.

In its sample, this clonotype was seen many times. J is TRBJ1-2 and V is TRBV3-1; TRBD1 is a possible D gene (5 bases). CDR1 and CDR2 from the germline V gene are LGHDT and YNNKEL (reference sequence). Trimming took off 4 bases at V and 7 bases at J, with 10 bases between the two ends. The CDR3 has 12 amino acids. CDR3 bases: TGTGCCAGCAGCCGGATGACAGCTGGCTACACCTTC. Translated: CASSRMTAGYTF.

In this sample, this clonotype turned up a few times. The chain carries TRBV5-6 and TRBJ1-1, with 10 bases lining up with TRBD1. Germline values: CDR1 SGHDT, CDR2 YYEEEE. V trimming: 5 bases; J trimming: 11 bases; junction bases outside the gene matches: 6. The CDR3 has 12 residues. The CDR3 nucleotides read TGTGCCAGCAGGAAGACAGGGGGCGACGCTTTCTTT. Amino acids: CASRKTGGDAFF.

This chain uses TRBV28 with TRBJ1-5, with a tentative D call TRBD1 (6 bases). The germline CDR1 and CDR2 sequences are MDHEN and SYDVKM. This CDR3 region has 12 residues. V was clipped by 8 bases and J by 5 bases, with 10 bases between them. Written as DNA, the CDR3 is TGTGCCAGCTTGACAGGCTATCAGCCCCAGCATTTT. Its protein product is CASLTGYQPQHF.

V is TRBV27 and J is TRBJ1-5; weak D call: TRBD1 (5 bases). Germline V lookup: CDR1 MNHEY, CDR2 SMNVEV (reference sequence). V was cut by 2 bases and J by 9 bases, with 14 bases left in between. The CDR3 has 14 amino acids. CDR3 sequence reads: CASSLIGGSLPQHF. The CDR3 DNA reads as TGTGCCAGCAGTTTAATCGGGGGATCCCTGCCCCAGCATTTT.

The V gene is TRBV7-9, the J gene TRBJ2-1; no clear D gene. V was trimmed by 5 bases and J by 12 bases, leaving 17 bases between them. The CDR3 is made up of 13 amino acids. Germline CDR1 is SEHNR and CDR2 is FQNEAQ (reference sequence). The chain's CDR3 is CASSAPLDIGQFF. CDR3 nucleotides: TGTGCCAGCAGCGCCCCTCTAGATATTGGGCAGTTCTTC. Filled out from reference TRBV7-9 and TRBJ2-1, the complete variable domain reads DTGVSQNPRHKITKRGQNVTFRCDPISEHNRLYWYRQTLGQGPEFLTYFQNEAQLEKSRLLSDRFSAERPKGSFSTLEIQRTEQGDSAMYLCASSAPLDIGQFFGPGTRLTVL.

Concerning this clonotype itself: Since no conserved phenylalanine or tryptophan closes the CDR3, a read error is the likely cause. This sequence joins TRBV10-3 and TRBJ1-2, with D perhaps matching TRBD1 (5 bases). The CDR3 contains 16 residues. CDR1 is ENHRY and CDR2 is SYGVKD in the germline V gene. Trimming removed 10 bases from V and 4 bases from J, with 25 bases in between. Here the CDR3 DNA reads TGTGCCAGCAGCCCGGCGGGACTGGATAACAGCTATGGCTACACCTCC. Translation: CASSPAGLDNSYGYTS.

The chain is built from TRBV28 and TRBJ2-5, with 7 bases identical to TRBD2. Germline CDR1 is MDHEN and CDR2 is SYDVKM. Trimming removed 4 bases from V and 9 bases from J; junction bases left unmatched: 8. This CDR3 contains 13 residues. The CDR3 DNA reads TGTGCCAGCAGTTCGGGACTGGGAGGGGCCCAGTACTTC. Its protein is CASSSGLGGAQYF. The full variable domain, its missing parts supplied by reference TRBV28 and TRBJ2-5, is DVKVTQSSRYLVKRTGEKVFLECVQDMDHENMFWYRQDPGLGLRLIYFSYDVKMKEKGDIPEGYSVSREKKERFSLILESASTNQTSMYLCASSSGLGGAQYFGPGTRLLVL.

Concerning this clonotype itself: One end of the junction is discordant with germline, which a read error may explain. V gene TRBV5-1 combines with J gene TRBJ1-2; D might be TRBD1 (5 bases). The CDR3 covers 14 residues. Germline V gene lookup returns CDR1 SGHRS and CDR2 YFSETQ. CDR3 residues: CASSFDSYNYGYTF. CDR3 nucleotide sequence: TGTGCCAGCAGCTTTGACAGCTATAACTATGGCTACACCTTC.

The rearrangement uses TRBV6-2 or TRBV6-3 and TRBJ1-1; 7 bases align to TRBD1. The junction had 7 bases not matched to a gene; V was cut back by 6 bases and J by 3 bases. Germline CDR1 reads MNHEY; CDR2 reads SVGEGT. CDR3 length: 14 residues. For the CDR3, the DNA is TGTGCCAGCAGGCACAGGGGCGCTTACACTGAAGCTTTCTTT. It yields the protein CASRHRGAYTEAFF.

The V gene is TRBV29-1, the J gene TRBJ1-2, with no clear D. Trimming removed 3 bases at V and 8 bases at J, with 10 bases between. Germline-derived CDR1 and CDR2 are SQVTM and ANQGSEA. The CDR3 spans 11 residues. CDR3: CSVEERGGYTF. The CDR3 nucleotides read TGCAGCGTTGAGGAGAGAGGGGGCTACACCTTC.

CDR3 region: CASSDNRVAGANVLTF. CDR3 in DNA: TGTGCCAGCAGTGATAATAGGGTGGCCGGGGCCAACGTCCTGACTTTC. The rearrangement links TRBV6-1 to TRBJ2-6; D not certain. The germline V gene encodes CDR1 MNHNS and CDR2 SASEGT. This CDR3 has 16 residues. Trimming left V 3 bases short and J 4 bases short, with 13 bases between.

There are many counts of this clonotype. The gene calls are TRBV6-1 and TRBJ1-1; no reliable D call. This CDR3 contains 15 residues. CDR1 is MNHNS and CDR2 is SASEGT in the germline V gene. The V and J ends lost 6 bases and 1 base respectively, with 15 bases between them. CDR3 sequence: CASSKLGVGNTEAFF. The DNA for the CDR3 is TGTGCCAGCAGCAAATTAGGAGTGGGGAACACTGAAGCTTTCTTT.

This clonotype was picked up a small number of times. V is TRBV27 and J is TRBJ1-4; D is uncertain. V gave up 4 bases and J gave up 3 bases, with 15 bases separating them. The CDR3 spans 16 residues. Germline loops: CDR1 MNHEY, CDR2 SMNVEV (reference sequence). The CDR3 sequence is CASSSSFRQPNEKLFF. Written as DNA, the CDR3 is TGTGCCAGCAGTTCCTCCTTCCGGCAACCTAATGAAAAACTGTTTTTT.

This chain connects TRBV29-1 to TRBJ2-6; maybe TRBD1 (7 bases). The CDR3 contains 17 residues. Germline V gene lookup returns CDR1 SQVTM and CDR2 ANQGSEA. Trimming took 6 bases from V and 0 from J, leaving 18 bases between them. CDR3 residues: CSVIQGDFFSGANVLTF. The DNA for the CDR3 is TGCAGCGTGATCCAGGGGGACTTCTTCTCTGGGGCCAACGTCCTGACTTTC. The complete variable domain, with remaining parts taken from reference TRBV29-1 and TRBJ2-6, reads SAVISQKPSRDICQRGTSLTIQCQVDSQVTMMFWYRQQPGQSLTLIATANQGSEATYESGFVIDKFPISRPNLTFSTLTVSNMSPEDSSIYLCSVIQGDFFSGANVLTFGAGSRLTVL.

This clonotype was found many times. The chain is built from TRBV20-1 and TRBJ1-5; D not certain. Trimming removed 3 bases at V and 5 bases at J, with 11 bases between. Germline CDR1 DFQATT, CDR2 SNEGSKA (reference sequence). This CDR3 is built from 13 residues. For the CDR3, the DNA is TGCAGTGCTAGGGAATTCCCCTATCAGCCCCAGCATTTT. It is translated as CSAREFPYQPQHF.